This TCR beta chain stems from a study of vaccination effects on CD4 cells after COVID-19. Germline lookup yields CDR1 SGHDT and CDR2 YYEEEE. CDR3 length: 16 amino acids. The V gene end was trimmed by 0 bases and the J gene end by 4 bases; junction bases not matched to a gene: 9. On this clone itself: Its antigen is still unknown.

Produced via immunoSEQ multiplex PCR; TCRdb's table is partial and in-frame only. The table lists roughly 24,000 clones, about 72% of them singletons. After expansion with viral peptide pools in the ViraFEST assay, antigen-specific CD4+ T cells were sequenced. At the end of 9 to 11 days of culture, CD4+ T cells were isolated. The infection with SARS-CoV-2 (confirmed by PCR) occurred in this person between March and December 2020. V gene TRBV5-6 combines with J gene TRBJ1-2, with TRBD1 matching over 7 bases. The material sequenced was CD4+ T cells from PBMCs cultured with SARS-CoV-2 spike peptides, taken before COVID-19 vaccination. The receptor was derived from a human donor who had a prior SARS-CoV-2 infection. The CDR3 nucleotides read TGTGCCAGCAGCTTGGCCGGGACAGCGCATATCTATGGCTACACCTTC. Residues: CASSLAGTAHIYGYTF.